This T cell receptor beta chain was retrieved from a study of identical twins (dated by TCRdb to 2016 to 2017). As for the study more broadly: To test whether fetal clonotypes persist, this study deep-sequenced TCR alpha and beta repertoires from monozygotic twins, from unrelated adults of various ages, and from cord blood. To rule out contamination, the twin experiments were replicated at different times with different library preparation protocols.

The receptor library was made with 5' RACE. For sequencing, an Illumina HiSeq 2000 was employed. A universal primer binding site was added through template switching, and the final cDNA carried a unique molecular identifier so that TCR cDNA molecules could be counted accurately. Specific primers in the conserved constant-segment region were used to synthesize first-strand cDNA for TCR alpha and beta chains. To control for contamination, every cDNA library was double barcoded, receiving both a SMART-Mk sample barcode and Illumina barcodes. TruSeq adapter sequences and Illumina sample barcodes were added in two successive PCR steps. TCR alpha and beta cDNA libraries were sequenced on the Illumina HiSeq platform with custom primers. From the authors' description of their analysis: MiGEC was used to process raw reads and extract unique molecular identifiers, and MiXCR was used to find CDR3 positions. For each individual, recombination models were inferred using an EM algorithm with the repgenHMM and IGoR tools. The tcR package in R was used for shared clonotype analysis, with sharing normalized by the product of cloneset sizes. To study raw recombination without the effects of thymic and clonal selection, out-of-frame nonproductive sequences were analyzed. TCRdb applied fastp at Q25 and MiXCR to the public reads, then kept only in-frame beta chains. CDR3 protein sequences are deduplicated, and each keeps its most common genes and DNA. The authors' filters were not applied to this entry. In all, the sample holds 240,000 or so distinct CDR3 sequences, and roughly 7% of those were seen once. The ten largest make up more than 3% of the sample.

As regards this clonotype: This clone's antigen is unknown. Per-base qualities were not stored, and no clone one base away is much larger.

Its CDR3 holds 15 amino acids, cysteine through phenylalanine. Kept here is only the CDR3 DNA, which spans 45 bases and is read in frame from base 1. V gives up 4 bases and J gives up 1 base, and the segment between their germline ends measures 14 bases. CDR1 and CDR2, looked up from the germline V gene, are MDHEN and SYDVKM. The paper's findings and limits, for the study overall: Zero-insertion analyses could be partly confounded by invariant T cells such as MAIT and iNKT, although diverse VJ usage argued against such confounding for most clonotypes. In monozygotic twins, out-of-frame TCR alpha sharing was systematically underestimated by recombination models, although the models agreed with sharing between unrelated individuals. In beta out-of-frame sequences, excess twin sharing was weaker, because having fewer shared sequences lowered the signal-to-noise ratio. Fewer insertions were carried by abundant cord blood beta clonotypes; a weaker similar trend was observed in young adult naive repertoires, while no such trend was observed in memory repertoires. Because the same donors could not be followed over many years, conclusions were based on cross-sectional statistical analysis. Compared with coincidental sharing between unrelated individuals, an excess of low generation-probability sequences was observed among out-of-frame TCR alpha sequences shared between twins.

Only healthy Caucasian donors were included. The twin cohort comprised three pairs of female monozygotic twins, all aged roughly 18 to 30 years. Miltenyi CD45RO+ enrichment and human naive T-cell isolation kits were used to isolate memory (CD45RO+) and naive T cells from PBMC. In addition, the sample was reused for a study of yellow fever vaccine responses in identical twins. As the second study states: The authors reported that the T cell response to vaccination in identical twins appeared partly convergent and partly personalized. The study precisely tracked vaccine-responding T cell clones in identical twins.

The clonotype was recovered from a woman aged 18-29 years in good health. Sequenced input: memory (CD45RO+) T cells sorted from blood. What the cell subset or site label conveys for this sample: CD45RO+ enriched T cells. The chain joins TRBV28 to TRBJ2-7, with no confident D gene call. The DNA is TGTGCCAGCAGTTCCCTACATAAAGGGTCCTACGAGCAGTACTTC. Translated, it reads CASSSLHKGSYEQYF.